The TCR beta chain described here comes from a study of neoadjuvant nivolumab and ipilimumab in lung cancer. Study results and caveats: Only a small number of samples underwent TCR sequencing. Higher pretherapy blood TCR richness went with higher resected-tumor richness. Compared with tumor-adjacent uninvolved lung, resected tumors showed greater richness and clonality.

In the case of this clone: Its antigen is currently unknown.

Assay: immunoSEQ multiplex PCR; the TCRdb copy retains only in-frame clones and omits some. The data hold some 29,000 clones, with 83% observed a single time. The sample in question was tumor tissue, obtained after neoadjuvant nivolumab, alone or with ipilimumab, at or shortly before surgery. This sequence was found in an adult with non-small cell lung cancer.

The DNA of the CDR3 is TGTGCCAGCAGAACGACTCCCGCGAACACCGGGGAGCTGTTTTTT. This gives the protein CASRTTPANTGELFF. This rearrangement joins TRBV2 to TRBJ2-2; D not resolved. CDR3 length equals 15 residues. The V and J ends lost 6 bases and 0 bases respectively, with 11 bases between them. Germline values: CDR1 SNHLY, CDR2 FYNNEI.